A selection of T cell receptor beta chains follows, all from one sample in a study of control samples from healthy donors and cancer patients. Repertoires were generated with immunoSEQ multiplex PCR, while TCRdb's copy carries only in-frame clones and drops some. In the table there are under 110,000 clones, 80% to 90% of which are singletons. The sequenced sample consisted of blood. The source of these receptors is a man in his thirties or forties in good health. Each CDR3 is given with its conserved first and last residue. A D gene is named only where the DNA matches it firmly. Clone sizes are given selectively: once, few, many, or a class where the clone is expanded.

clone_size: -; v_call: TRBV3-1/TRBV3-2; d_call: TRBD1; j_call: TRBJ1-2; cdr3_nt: TGTGCCAGCAGCCAAGATGCAACAGGGGGATGGGGCTACACCTTC; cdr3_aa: CASSQDATGGWGYTF
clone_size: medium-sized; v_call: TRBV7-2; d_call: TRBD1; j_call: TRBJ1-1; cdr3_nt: TGTGCCAGCAGACAGACAGGGGGGGAGAACACTGAAGCTTTCTTT; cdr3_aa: CASRQTGGENTEAFF
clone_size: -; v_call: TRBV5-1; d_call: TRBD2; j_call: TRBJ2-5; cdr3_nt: TGCGCCAGCAGTCCGCGCGGGGGGGAAGTTGAGACCCAGTACTTC; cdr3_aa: CASSPRGGEVETQYF
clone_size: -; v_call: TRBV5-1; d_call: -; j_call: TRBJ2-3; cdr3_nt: TGCGCCAGCGCAGGAGGCCCTAGCACAGATACGCAGTATTTT; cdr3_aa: CASAGGPSTDTQYF
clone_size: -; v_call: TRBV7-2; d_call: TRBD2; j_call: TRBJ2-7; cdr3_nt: TGTGCCAGCAGTCCGACCACTAGCGTTGGCGCCTACGAGCAGTACTTC; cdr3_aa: CASSPTTSVGAYEQYF
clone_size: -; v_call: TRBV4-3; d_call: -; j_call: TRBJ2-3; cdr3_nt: TGCGCCAGCAGCCAAGCCCCTAGCCGTGCTGAAGATACGCAGTATTTT; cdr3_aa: CASSQAPSRAEDTQYF
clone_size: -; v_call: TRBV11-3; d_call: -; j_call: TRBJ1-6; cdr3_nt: TGTGCCAGCAGCTTAGACTCCTATAATTCACCCCTCCACTTT; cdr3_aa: CASSLDSYNSPLHF
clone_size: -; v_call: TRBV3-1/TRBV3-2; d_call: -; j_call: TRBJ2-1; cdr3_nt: TGTGCCAGCAGCTGGGTCCCAGGGGAGCGGTTCTTC; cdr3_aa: CASSWVPGERFF
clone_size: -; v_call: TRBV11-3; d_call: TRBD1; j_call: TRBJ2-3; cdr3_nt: TGTGCCAGCAGCTATGCCGGGACAGGGAACAGTGGGGATACGCAGTATTTT; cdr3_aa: CASSYAGTGNSGDTQYF
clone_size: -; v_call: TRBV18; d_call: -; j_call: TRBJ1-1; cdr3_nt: TGTGCCAGCTCACTGGGCGGACGGCACAACACTGAAGCTTTCTTT; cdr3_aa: CASSLGGRHNTEAFF
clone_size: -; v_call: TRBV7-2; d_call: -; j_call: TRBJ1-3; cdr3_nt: TGTGCCAGCAGCTATTACTCTGGAAACACCATATATTTT; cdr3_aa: CASSYYSGNTIYF
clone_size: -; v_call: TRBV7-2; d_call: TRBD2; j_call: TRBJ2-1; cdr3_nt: TGTGCCAGCAGCTTAACACTAGCGGAGCAGTTCTTC; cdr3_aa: CASSLTLAEQFF
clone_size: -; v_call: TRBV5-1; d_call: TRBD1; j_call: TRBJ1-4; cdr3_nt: TGCGCCAGCAGGCGGACAGGGGGCTGGACTAATGAAAAACTGTTTTTT; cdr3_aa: CASRRTGGWTNEKLFF
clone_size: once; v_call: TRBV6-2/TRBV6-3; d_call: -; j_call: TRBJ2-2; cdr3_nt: TGTGCCAGCAGTTACCCGACTCAGGGCGGCTCGAACACCGGGGAGCTGTTTTTT; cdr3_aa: CASSYPTQGGSNTGELFF
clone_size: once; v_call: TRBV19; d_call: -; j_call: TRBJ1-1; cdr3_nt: TGTGCCAGTAGTAACACTATTTCGGACCCTGAAGCTTTCTTT; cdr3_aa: CASSNTISDPEAFF
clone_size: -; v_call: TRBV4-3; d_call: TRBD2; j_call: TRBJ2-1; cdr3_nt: TGCGCCAGCAGCCAAGATCGGGCGGGAGGGCCCGATGAGCAGTTCTTC; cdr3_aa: CASSQDRAGGPDEQFF
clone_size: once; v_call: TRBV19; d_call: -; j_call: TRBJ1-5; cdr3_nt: TGTGCCAGTAGTATTCTTGCTGGGAAAGCGGGAACTCAGCCCCAGCATTTT; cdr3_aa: CASSILAGKAGTQPQHF
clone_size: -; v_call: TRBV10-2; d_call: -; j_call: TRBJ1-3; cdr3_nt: TGCGCCAGCAGTCCCGGGGGCCCTGGAAACACCATATATTTT; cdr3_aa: CASSPGGPGNTIYF
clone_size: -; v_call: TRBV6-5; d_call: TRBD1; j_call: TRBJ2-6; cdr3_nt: TGTGCCAGCAGTTTTACAGGGGACGGGGCCAACGTCCTGACTTTC; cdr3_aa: CASSFTGDGANVLTF
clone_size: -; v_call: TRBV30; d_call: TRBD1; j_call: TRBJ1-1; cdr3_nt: TGTGCCTGGAGTCCTGGACAGGGGGGGATAGGAGCTTTCTTT; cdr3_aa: CAWSPGQGGIGAFF